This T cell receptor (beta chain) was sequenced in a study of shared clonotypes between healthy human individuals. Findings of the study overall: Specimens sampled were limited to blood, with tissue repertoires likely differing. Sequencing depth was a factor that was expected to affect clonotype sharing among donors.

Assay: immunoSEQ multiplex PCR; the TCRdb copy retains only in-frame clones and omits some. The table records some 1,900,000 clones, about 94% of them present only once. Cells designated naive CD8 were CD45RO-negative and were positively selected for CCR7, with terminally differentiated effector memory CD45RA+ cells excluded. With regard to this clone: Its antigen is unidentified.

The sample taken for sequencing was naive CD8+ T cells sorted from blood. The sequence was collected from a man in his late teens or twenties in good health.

The CDR3 sequence: CASTRAGEYTGELFF. Written as DNA, the CDR3 is TGCGCCAGCACTCGAGCCGGGGAGTACACCGGGGAGCTGTTTTTT. V usage is TRBV10-2 and J usage is TRBJ2-2; D possibly corresponds to TRBD2 (5 bases). Trimming left V 7 bases short and J 3 bases short, with 15 bases between. This CDR3 comprises 15 residues. Germline V gives CDR1 WSHSY, CDR2 SAAADI.